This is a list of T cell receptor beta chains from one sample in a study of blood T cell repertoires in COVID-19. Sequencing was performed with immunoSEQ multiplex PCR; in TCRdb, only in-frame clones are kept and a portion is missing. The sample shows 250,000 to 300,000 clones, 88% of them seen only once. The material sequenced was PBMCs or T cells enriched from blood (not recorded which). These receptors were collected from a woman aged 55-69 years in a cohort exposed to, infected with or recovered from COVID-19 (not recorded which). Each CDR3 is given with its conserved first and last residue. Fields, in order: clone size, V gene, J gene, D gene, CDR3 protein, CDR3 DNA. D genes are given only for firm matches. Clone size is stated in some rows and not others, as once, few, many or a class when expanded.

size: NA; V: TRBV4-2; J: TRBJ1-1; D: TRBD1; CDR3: CASSRTGMNTEAFF; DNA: TGTGCCAGCAGCCGGACAGGGATGAACACTGAAGCTTTCTTT
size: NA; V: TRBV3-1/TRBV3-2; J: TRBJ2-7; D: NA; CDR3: CASSSPREQYF; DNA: TGTGCCAGCAGCTCCCCGAGAGAGCAGTACTTC
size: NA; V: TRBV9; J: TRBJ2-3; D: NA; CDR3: CASSVAEGTPPDTQYF; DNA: TGTGCCAGCAGCGTAGCAGAAGGGACACCGCCGGATACGCAGTATTTT
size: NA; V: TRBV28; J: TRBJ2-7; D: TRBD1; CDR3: CASSVQGYHEQYF; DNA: TGTGCCAGCAGTGTACAGGGGTACCACGAGCAGTACTTC
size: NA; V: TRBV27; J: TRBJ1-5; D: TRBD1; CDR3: CASSRQGKGNQPQHF; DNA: TGTGCCAGCAGTCGACAGGGGAAGGGCAATCAGCCCCAGCATTTT
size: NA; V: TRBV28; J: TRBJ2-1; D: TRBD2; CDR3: CASSRGRETYNEQFF; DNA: TGTGCCAGCAGTCGCGGGAGGGAAACCTACAATGAGCAGTTCTTC
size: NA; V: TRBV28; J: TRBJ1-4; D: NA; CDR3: CASSSGSQGFMSNEKLFF; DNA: TGTGCCAGCAGTTCGGGATCTCAAGGGTTTATGTCTAATGAAAAACTGTTTTTT
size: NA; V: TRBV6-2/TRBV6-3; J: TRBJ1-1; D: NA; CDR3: CASSLVMNTEAFF; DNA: TGTGCCAGCAGTTTAGTGATGAACACTGAAGCTTTCTTT
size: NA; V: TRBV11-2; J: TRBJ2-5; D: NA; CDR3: CASSPRLERVGTQYF; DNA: TGTGCCAGCAGCCCCCGACTAGAGCGGGTTGGGACCCAGTACTTC
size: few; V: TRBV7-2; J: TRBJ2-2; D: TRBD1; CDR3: CASRGQGSTGELFF; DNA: TGTGCCAGCAGGGGACAGGGTAGCACCGGGGAGCTGTTTTTT
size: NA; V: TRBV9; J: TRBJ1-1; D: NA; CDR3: CASSVDPVMNTEAFF; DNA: TGTGCCAGCAGCGTAGACCCAGTCATGAACACTGAAGCTTTCTTT
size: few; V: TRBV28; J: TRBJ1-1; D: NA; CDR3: CASSFRGSDTEAFF; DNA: TGTGCCAGCAGTTTCCGAGGGTCTGACACTGAAGCTTTCTTT
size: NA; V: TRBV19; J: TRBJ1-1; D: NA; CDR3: CASSINRQAEAFF; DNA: TGTGCCAGTAGTATCAACCGGCAGGCTGAAGCTTTCTTT
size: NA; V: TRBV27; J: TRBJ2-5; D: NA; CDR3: CASSHRDGEETQYF; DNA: TGTGCCAGCAGTCACAGGGACGGCGAAGAGACCCAGTACTTC
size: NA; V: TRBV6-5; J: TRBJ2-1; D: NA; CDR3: CASRSNSGGEQFF; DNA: TGTGCCAGCAGATCCAATAGCGGAGGCGAGCAGTTCTTC
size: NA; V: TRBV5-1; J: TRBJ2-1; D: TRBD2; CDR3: CASSLGVGLDSYNEQFF; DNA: TGCGCCAGCAGCTTGGGGGTTGGACTAGACTCCTACAATGAGCAGTTCTTC
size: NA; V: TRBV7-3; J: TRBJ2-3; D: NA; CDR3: CASSLRADTQYF; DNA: TGTGCCAGCAGCTTGCGGGCAGATACGCAGTATTTT
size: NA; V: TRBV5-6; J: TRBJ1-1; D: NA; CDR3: CASSPGHLNTEAFF; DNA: TGTGCCAGCAGCCCGGGACATCTTAACACTGAAGCTTTCTTT
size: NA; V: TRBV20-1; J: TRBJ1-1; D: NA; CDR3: CSAEVHTEAFF; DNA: TGCAGTGCCGAGGTCCACACTGAAGCTTTCTTT
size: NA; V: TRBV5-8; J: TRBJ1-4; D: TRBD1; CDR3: CASSPPDRAAHEKLFF; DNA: TGTGCCAGCAGCCCACCAGACAGGGCGGCGCATGAAAAACTGTTTTTT
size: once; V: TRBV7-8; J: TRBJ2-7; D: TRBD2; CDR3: CASSLAPSGNTYEQYF; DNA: TGTGCCAGCAGCTTAGCGCCCAGCGGGAACACCTACGAGCAGTACTTC
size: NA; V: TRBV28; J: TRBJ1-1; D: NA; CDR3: CASSLLNGVALNTEAFF; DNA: TGTGCCAGCAGTTTATTAAATGGAGTTGCCCTAAACACTGAAGCTTTCTTT
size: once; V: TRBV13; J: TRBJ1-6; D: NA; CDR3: CASSFRRSNSPLHF; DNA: TGTGCCAGCAGTTTTAGACGGAGTAATTCACCCCTCCACTTT
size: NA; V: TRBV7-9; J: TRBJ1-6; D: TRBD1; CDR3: CASSDRGNNSPLHF; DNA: TGTGCCAGCAGCGACAGGGGCAACAATTCACCCCTCCACTTT
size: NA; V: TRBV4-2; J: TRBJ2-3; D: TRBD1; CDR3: CASSQGTGGADTQYF; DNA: TGTGCCAGCAGCCAGGGGACAGGGGGCGCAGATACGCAGTATTTT
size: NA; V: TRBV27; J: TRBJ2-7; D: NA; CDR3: CASSLNRQTVEQYF; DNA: TGTGCCAGCAGTTTAAATCGACAGACCGTAGAGCAGTACTTC
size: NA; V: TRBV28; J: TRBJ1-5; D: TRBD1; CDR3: CASSSPGTAFKPQHF; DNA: TGTGCCAGCAGTTCACCCGGGACAGCCTTTAAGCCCCAGCATTTT
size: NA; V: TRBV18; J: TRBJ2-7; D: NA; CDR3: CASSPPSVSYEQYF; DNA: TGTGCCAGCTCACCACCGTCTGTATCCTACGAGCAGTACTTC
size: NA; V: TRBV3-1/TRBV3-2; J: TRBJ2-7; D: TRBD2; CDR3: CASSRSGTSTYEQYF; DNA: TGTGCCAGCAGCCGTAGCGGGACCTCGACCTACGAGCAGTACTTC
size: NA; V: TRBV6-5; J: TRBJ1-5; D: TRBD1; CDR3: CASTGQGYQPQHF; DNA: TGTGCCAGCACGGGACAGGGGTATCAGCCCCAGCATTTT
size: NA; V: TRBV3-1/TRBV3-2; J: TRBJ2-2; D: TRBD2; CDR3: CASSLTSGGGPRELFF; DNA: TGTGCCAGCAGCCTCACTAGCGGGGGGGGCCCCCGGGAGCTGTTTTTT
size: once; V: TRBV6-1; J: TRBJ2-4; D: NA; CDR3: CASSERGIRDLLAKNIQYF; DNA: TGTGCCAGCAGTGAAAGGGGGATCAGGGACCTCTTAGCCAAAAACATTCAGTACTTC
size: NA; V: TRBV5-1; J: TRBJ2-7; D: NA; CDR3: CASSLARAGTYEQYF; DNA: TGCGCCAGCAGCTTGGCCAGGGCGGGGACCTACGAGCAGTACTTC
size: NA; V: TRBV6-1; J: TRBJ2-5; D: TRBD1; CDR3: CASSEGQGKTQYF; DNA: TGTGCCAGCAGTGAGGGACAGGGAAAGACCCAGTACTTC
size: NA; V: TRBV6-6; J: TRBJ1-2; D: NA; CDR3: CASSYGDSPGYGYTF; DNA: TGTGCCAGCAGTTATGGCGACAGCCCCGGCTATGGCTACACCTTC
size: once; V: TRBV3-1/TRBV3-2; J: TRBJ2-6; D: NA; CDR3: CASSQERQGGPGCVANVLTF; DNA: TGTGCCAGCAGCCAAGAACGGCAGGGAGGCCCGGGGTGTGTTGCCAACGTCCTGACTTTC
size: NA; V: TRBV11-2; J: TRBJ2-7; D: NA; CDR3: CASSLGVFVGGLLHEQYF; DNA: TGTGCCAGCAGCTTAGGGGTTTTCGTGGGAGGTTTGTTACACGAGCAGTACTTC
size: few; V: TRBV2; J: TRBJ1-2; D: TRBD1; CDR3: CASRPRGLVYGYTF; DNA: TGTGCCAGCAGACCCAGGGGGCTCGTCTATGGCTACACCTTC
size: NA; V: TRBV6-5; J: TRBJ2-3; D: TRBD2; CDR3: CASSYSGLAGDTQYF; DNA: TGTGCCAGCAGTTACTCGGGACTAGCGGGAGATACGCAGTATTTT
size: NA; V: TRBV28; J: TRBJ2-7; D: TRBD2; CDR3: CASSPRTSGSYVYEQYF; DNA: TGTGCCAGCAGCCCAAGGACTAGCGGGAGTTATGTCTACGAGCAGTACTTC
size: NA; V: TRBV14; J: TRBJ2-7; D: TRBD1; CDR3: CASSPSGQGNEQYF; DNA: TGTGCCAGCAGCCCATCGGGACAGGGGAACGAGCAGTACTTC
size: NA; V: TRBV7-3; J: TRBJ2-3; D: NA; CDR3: CASSRDFTDTQYF; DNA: TGTGCCAGCAGCCGGGACTTCACAGATACGCAGTATTTT
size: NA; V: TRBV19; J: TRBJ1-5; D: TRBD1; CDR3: CASSKQGVNQPQHF; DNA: TGTGCCAGTAGTAAGCAGGGGGTTAATCAGCCCCAGCATTTT
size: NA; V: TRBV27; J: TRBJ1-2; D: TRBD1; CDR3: CASSPRLRQGDGYTF; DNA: TGTGCCAGCAGTCCACGTTTGAGACAGGGGGATGGCTACACCTTC
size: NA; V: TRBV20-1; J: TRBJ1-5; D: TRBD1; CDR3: CSASGRTGTAFNQPQHF; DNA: TGCAGTGCTAGTGGAAGGACCGGGACAGCCTTCAATCAGCCCCAGCATTTT
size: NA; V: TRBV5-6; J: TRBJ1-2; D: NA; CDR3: CASSFTGTRGYTF; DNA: TGTGCCAGCAGCTTTACAGGGACGAGGGGCTACACCTTC
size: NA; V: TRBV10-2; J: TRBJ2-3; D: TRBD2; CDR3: CASSTSGRATDTQYF; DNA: TGCGCCAGCAGTACCAGCGGGAGGGCCACAGATACGCAGTATTTT
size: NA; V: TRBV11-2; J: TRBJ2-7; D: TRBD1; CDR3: CASSLRTGGIYEQYF; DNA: TGTGCCAGCAGCTTACGGACAGGGGGGATCTACGAGCAGTACTTC
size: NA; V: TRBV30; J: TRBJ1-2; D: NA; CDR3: CAQVRRGANGYTF; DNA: TGTGCCCAAGTTCGACGGGGGGCTAACGGCTACACCTTC
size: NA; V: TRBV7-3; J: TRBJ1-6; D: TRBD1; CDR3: CASSLDRGPNSPLHF; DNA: TGTGCCAGCAGCTTGGACAGGGGGCCTAATTCACCCCTCCACTTT
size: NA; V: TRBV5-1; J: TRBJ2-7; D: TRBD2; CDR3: CASSRQRDSYEQYF; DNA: TGCGCCAGCAGCCGGCAGCGGGACTCCTACGAGCAGTACTTC
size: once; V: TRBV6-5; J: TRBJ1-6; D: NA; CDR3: CASSTNTGGSPLHF; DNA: TGTGCCAGCAGCACAAACACGGGGGGATCACCCCTCCACTTT
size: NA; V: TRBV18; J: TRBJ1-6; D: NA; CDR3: CASSPGDKRPLHF; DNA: TGTGCCAGCTCACCGGGGGACAAACGACCCCTCCACTTT
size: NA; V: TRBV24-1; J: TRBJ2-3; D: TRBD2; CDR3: CATSDLSRREGTDTQYF; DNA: TGTGCCACCAGTGATTTGAGTAGGAGGGAGGGAACAGATACGCAGTATTTT
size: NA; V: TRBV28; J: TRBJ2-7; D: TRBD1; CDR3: CASGRRDRGSYEQYF; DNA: TGTGCCAGCGGACGCCGGGACAGGGGATCCTACGAGCAGTACTTC
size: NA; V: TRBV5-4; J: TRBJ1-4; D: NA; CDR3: CASSNRQEGTNEKLFF; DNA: TGTGCCAGCAGCAATCGCCAGGAGGGAACTAATGAAAAACTGTTTTTT
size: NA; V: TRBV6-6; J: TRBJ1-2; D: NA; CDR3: CASSPRSNGYTF; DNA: TGTGCCAGCAGCCCCCGGAGTAATGGCTACACCTTC